Listed here are 3 T cell receptor beta chains from one sample, sequenced in a study of blood T cell repertoires in COVID-19. Profiled with immunoSEQ multiplex PCR; TCRdb holds only in-frame clones, not every one. This repertoire shows roughly 100,000 clones, 80% to 95% found once; its top ten account for 1.9%. The sequencing input was peripheral blood. The receptors derive from a woman aged 45-65 years with COVID-19, enrolled during active disease.

This chain uses TRBV7-9 with TRBJ1-6; 7 bases match TRBD1. The CDR3 sequence is 14 residues long. With V trimmed by 1 base and J by 10 bases, 4 bases remained unmatched. CDR1 is SEHNR and CDR2 is FQNEAQ in the germline V gene (reference sequence). This chain's CDR3 is CASSLVGGGSPLHF. Here the CDR3 DNA reads TGTGCCAGCAGCTTAGTTGGAGGGGGCTCACCCCTCCACTTT.

The V and J genes are TRBV6-5 and TRBJ1-2; maybe TRBD1 (6 bases). CDR3 length equals 15 residues. CDR1 MNHEY and CDR2 SVGAGI come from the germline V gene. Trimming took 7 bases from V and 1 from J, leaving 16 bases between them. CDR3 in amino acids: CASTNGQPLNYGYTF. Written as DNA, the CDR3 is TGTGCCAGCACTAACGGACAGCCTCTTAACTATGGCTACACCTTC.

The rearrangement joins TRBV5-1 to TRBJ2-2; 11 bases are a match to TRBD2. With 4 bases clipped from V and 5 bases from J, the junction kept 4 bases outside the gene matches. The CDR3 loop spans 15 amino acids. CDR1 and CDR2 from the germline V gene are SGHRS and YFSETQ. This CDR3 is CASSPGTSGTGELFF. The CDR3 coding sequence is TGCGCCAGCAGCCCCGGGACTAGCGGTACCGGGGAGCTGTTTTTT.